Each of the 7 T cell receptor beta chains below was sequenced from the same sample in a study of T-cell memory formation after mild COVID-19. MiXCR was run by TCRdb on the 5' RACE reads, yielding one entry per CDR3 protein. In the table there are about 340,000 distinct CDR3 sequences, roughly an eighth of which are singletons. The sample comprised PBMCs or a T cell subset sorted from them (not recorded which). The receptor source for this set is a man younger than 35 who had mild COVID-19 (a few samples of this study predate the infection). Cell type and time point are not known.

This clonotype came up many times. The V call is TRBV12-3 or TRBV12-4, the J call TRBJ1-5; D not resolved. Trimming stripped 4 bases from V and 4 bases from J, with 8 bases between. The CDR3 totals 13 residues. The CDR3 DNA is TGTGCCAGCAGTTCACTCAGGAATCAGCCCCAGCATTTT. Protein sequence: CASSSLRNQPQHF.

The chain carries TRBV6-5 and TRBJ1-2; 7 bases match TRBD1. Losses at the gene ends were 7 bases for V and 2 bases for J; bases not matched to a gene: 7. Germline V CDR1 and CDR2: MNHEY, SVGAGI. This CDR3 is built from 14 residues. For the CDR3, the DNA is TGTGCCAGCACTAACCAAGGGGGCAACTATGGCTACACCTTC. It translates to CASTNQGGNYGYTF.

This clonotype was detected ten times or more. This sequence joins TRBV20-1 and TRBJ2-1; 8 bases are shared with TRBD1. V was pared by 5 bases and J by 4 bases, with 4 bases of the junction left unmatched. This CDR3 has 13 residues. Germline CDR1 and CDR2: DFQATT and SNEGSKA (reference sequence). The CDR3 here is CSAAHRGYNEQFF. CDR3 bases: TGCAGTGCTGCCCACAGGGGGTACAATGAGCAGTTCTTC.

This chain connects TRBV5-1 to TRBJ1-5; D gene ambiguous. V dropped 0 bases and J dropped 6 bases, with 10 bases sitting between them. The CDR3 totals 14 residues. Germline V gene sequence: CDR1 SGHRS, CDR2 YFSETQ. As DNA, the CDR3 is TGCGCCAGCAGCTTGGGGGGAGTGAGTCAGCCCCAGCATTTT. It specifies CASSLGGVSQPQHF. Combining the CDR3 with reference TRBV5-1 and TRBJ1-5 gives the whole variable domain KAGVTQTPRYLIKTRGQQVTLSCSPISGHRSVSWYQQTPGQGLQFLFEYFSETQRNKGNFPGRFSGRQFSNSRSEMNVSTLELGDSALYLCASSLGGVSQPQHFGDGTRLSIL.

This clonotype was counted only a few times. In DNA, the CDR3 is TGTGCCAGCAGCCGACAGGGTGGAGGTCTGGAGACCCAGTACTTC. This encodes CASSRQGGGLETQYF. This chain links TRBV7-2 with TRBJ2-5, with 7 bases lining up with TRBD1. V dropped 5 bases and J dropped 5; count of bases not matched to a gene: 11. Germline values: CDR1 SGHTA, CDR2 FQGNSA. The CDR3 runs to 15 residues.

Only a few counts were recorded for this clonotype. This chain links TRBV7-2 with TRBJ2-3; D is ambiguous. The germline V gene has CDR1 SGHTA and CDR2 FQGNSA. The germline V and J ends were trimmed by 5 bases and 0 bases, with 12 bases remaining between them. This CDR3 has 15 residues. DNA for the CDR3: TGTGCCAGCAGCCTACGCGACGGTAGCACAGATACGCAGTATTTT. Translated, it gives CASSLRDGSTDTQYF.

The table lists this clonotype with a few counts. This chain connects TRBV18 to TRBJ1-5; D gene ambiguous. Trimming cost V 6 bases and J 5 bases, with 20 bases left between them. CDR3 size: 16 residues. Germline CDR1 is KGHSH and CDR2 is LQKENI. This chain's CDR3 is CASSLEPGWWDQPQHF. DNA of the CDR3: TGTGCCAGCTCCCTAGAGCCGGGATGGTGGGATCAGCCCCAGCATTTT.